This entry is about one TCR beta chain. Its antigen target is currently unknown. Qualities for individual bases were not recorded, and no much larger clone is one base off. The germline V gene provides CDR1 MNHEY and CDR2 SVGAGI. Including cysteine and phenylalanine, the CDR3 has 13 amino acids. Only the CDR3 part of the read is kept: 39 bases, read in frame from the first base. V and J are truncated by 6 bases and 4 bases respectively, leaving an intervening sequence of 12 bases. The immunoSEQ Assay, a bias-controlled multiplex PCR, was used to amplify TCRbeta CDR3 regions from genomic DNA. As for how the authors treated the data: The number of nucleated cells in each sample was estimated from the amplification of reference gene primers within the assay. To quantify the absolute abundance of each unique TCRbeta CDR3 rearrangement, sequence reads were collapsed and filtered. For each sample, productive Simpson clonality was calculated as the square root of Simpson's diversity index across productive rearrangements. TCRdb holds this immuneACCESS table with in-frame rearrangements only. Some clones are missing; in checked studies, unresolved V genes explain under half, and the rest has no known cause. V and J calls and clone size follow that table, whereas D and trimming were derived from the DNA. In this sample the table shows around 150,000 clones, over 75% of which occur a single time. Of the sample, approximately 10% falls within the top ten clones.

The sample is drawn from a study of blood T cell repertoires in COVID-19 (dated by TCRdb to 2018 to 2021). For context, the study as a whole: Collaborator samples came from the United States, Italy and Spain and covered acute and convalescent phases of COVID-19. The material from the prospective study consisted of cDNA or gDNA derived from T cells, B-cell-depleted T cells, or PBMCs. Subjects who had been exposed to COVID-19, were actively infected with it, or had recovered from it provided the deeply sampled blood TCRbeta repertoires that made up the dataset. A freely available public database, intended as a resource for researchers studying the immune response to SARS-CoV-2, is where the repertoires were released. The samples were drawn from the first 160 participants of the ongoing ImmuneRACE study and from 1,254 subjects provided by 6 global collaborators. The sample metadata nearly always contained a de-identified subject ID, COVID-19 status, age in years and sex. Where available, HLA class I and class II types were obtained from metadata supplied by the sample provider rather than from assay-based typing.

Findings and caveats that apply to the study as a whole: The quantity of clinical and demographic metadata differed by source and by participant and was supplied without curation.

Enrolling through a virtual design, the prospective study's participants ranged in age from roughly 18 to 89 years and lived across 20 to 30 United States geographic areas. Cohort assignment in the prospective study relied on participant-reported clinical history from a screening survey and a study questionnaire. ImmuneRACE Cohort 3 recovered participants were defined by two consecutive negative NP/OP PCR tests, healthcare professional clearance, or symptom resolution. Each participant in the prospective study had whole blood, serum and a nasopharyngeal or oropharyngeal swab collected by mobile phlebotomists. Prospective study participants could optionally give additional blood draws and questionnaires over a roughly two-month period. Before DNA extraction, blood samples from the prospective study were shipped at room temperature or frozen.

Sequencing was carried out using PBMCs or T cells enriched from blood (not recorded which). The TCR comes from a man between 50 and 59 years old who had recovered from COVID-19. The chain employs TRBV6-5 and TRBJ1-2; the D gene cannot be named for sure. The sequenced DNA: TGTGCCAGCAGCCCAACAGATACCTATGGCTACACCTTC. Its protein is CASSPTDTYGYTF.